This T cell receptor (beta chain) was sequenced during a study of long-term antiretroviral therapy in people with HIV. Per donor, at least one pre-ART and at least two post-ART PBMC samples were obtained. Survey level was the resolution at which the v3.0 immunoSEQ assay ran. Using immunoSEQ multiplex PCR, the repertoire was profiled, and TCRdb retains in-frame clones only, with some absent. The sample records 20,000 to 25,000 clones, over 70% being singletons. Germline-derived CDR1 and CDR2 are SGHTA and FQGNSA. V was pared by 7 bases and J by 3 bases, with 10 bases of the junction left unmatched. This CDR3 spans 15 amino acids.

The receptor was derived from a woman aged 30 to 39 with HIV. Sequencing used unsorted PBMCs, obtained 2.9 years after starting antiretroviral therapy. V and J are TRBV7-2 and TRBJ2-5; TRBD2 matches at 8 bases. The CDR3 region has the DNA TGTGCCAGCACCCGGGAGGGACGCGGGAAAGAGACCCAGTACTTC. This codes for CASTREGRGKETQYF.